These 20 T cell receptor beta chains originate from one sample sequenced in a study of blood T cell repertoires in COVID-19. Sequenced by immunoSEQ multiplex PCR; TCRdb stores in-frame clones only, minus some. Of tens of thousands of clones in the sample, approximately 84% were seen once. Sequencing was carried out using peripheral blood. These receptors were taken from a man aged 80 or over with COVID-19, enrolled during active disease.

This chain uses TRBV19 with TRBJ1-1, with TRBD1 identical over 10 bases. The CDR3 has 14 residues. Per germline, CDR1 LNHDA and CDR2 SQIVND (reference sequence). Losses at the gene ends were 6 bases for V and 6 bases for J; bases not matched to a gene: 7. This CDR3 reads CASRPVGQGPEAFF. The CDR3 nucleotides read TGTGCCAGTAGACCCGTGGGACAGGGGCCTGAAGCTTTCTTT.

The gene calls are TRBV12-3 or TRBV12-4 and TRBJ1-2; possibly TRBD1 for D (6 bases). V gave up 2 bases and J gave up 7 bases, with 8 bases separating them. The CDR3 sequence is 12 residues long. The CDR3: CASSLQGSGYTF. The CDR3 DNA reads TGTGCCAGCAGTTTACAGGGGTCTGGCTACACCTTC.

The chain recombines TRBV7-9 with TRBJ2-1, with 8 bases identical to TRBD1. The V and J ends lost 7 bases and 4 bases, in that order; junction bases with no gene match: 9. CDR1 is SEHNR, CDR2 FQNEAQ, per germline (reference sequence). The CDR3 has 15 amino acids. This chain's CDR3 is CASNLATGAYNEQFF. CDR3 DNA: TGTGCCAGCAACCTCGCGACAGGGGCATACAATGAGCAGTTCTTC.

V is TRBV5-1 and J is TRBJ2-7; TRBD2 aligns across 10 bases. CDR3 length: 15 amino acids. Germline V gene sequence: CDR1 SGHRS, CDR2 YFSETQ. J lost 2 bases, V lost 0 bases, and 2 bases had no gene match. CDR3 DNA sequence: TGCGCCAGCAGCTTGGGGACTAGCGGAGCCTACGAGCAGTACGTC. It is translated as CASSLGTSGAYEQYV.

The gene calls are TRBV28 and TRBJ2-1; D is perhaps TRBD1 (7 bases). This CDR3 is built from 16 residues. Germline V gene lookup returns CDR1 MDHEN and CDR2 SYDVKM. With 3 bases removed from V and 4 bases from J, the gap between germline ends came to 16 bases. This chain's CDR3 is CASSLEGADLYNEQFF. The DNA for the CDR3 is TGTGCCAGCAGTTTGGAGGGGGCCGACCTTTACAATGAGCAGTTCTTC.

This clone was counted a few times. The rearrangement links TRBV14 to TRBJ1-6, with D perhaps TRBD1 (6 bases). V dropped 1 base and J dropped 9 bases, with 13 bases sitting between them. This CDR3 has 15 residues. Germline V gene sequence: CDR1 SGHDN, CDR2 FVKESK. Here the CDR3 reads CASSQAGADGSPLHF. CDR3 nucleotide sequence: TGTGCCAGCAGCCAAGCAGGGGCGGACGGTTCACCCCTCCACTTT.

The V gene is TRBV11-2, the J gene TRBJ2-2, with 8 bases fitting TRBD1. V gave up 5 bases and J gave up 2 bases; unmatched junction bases: 7. Germline values: CDR1 SGHAT, CDR2 FQNNGV. The CDR3 extends over 16 amino acids. This CDR3 reads CASSRLGTGNTGELFF. CDR3 DNA sequence: TGTGCCAGCAGCCGATTAGGGACAGGAAACACCGGGGAGCTGTTTTTT. Full variable domain (outside the CDR3, taken from reference TRBV11-2 and TRBJ2-2): EAGVAQSPRYKIIEKRQSVAFWCNPISGHATLYWYQQILGQGPKLLIQFQNNGVVDDSQLPKDRFSAERLKGVDSTLKIQPAKLEDSAVYLCASSRLGTGNTGELFFGEGSRLTVL.

There are a few counts of this clone. The rearrangement links TRBV24-1 to TRBJ2-2, with 7 positions matching TRBD2. Looked up from germline, CDR1 is KGHDR and CDR2 is SFDVKD. V shed 7 bases and J 3 bases; nucleotides not matched to a gene: 4. This CDR3 spans 14 amino acids. CDR3 nucleotides: TGTGCCACCAGAGGTGGGGGGGACACCGGGGAGCTGTTTTTT. Residues: CATRGGGDTGELFF.

As DNA, the CDR3 is TGTGCCAGCAGCCTACGGACAGGGGCGATGAACACTGAAGCTTTCTTT. Translation: CASSLRTGAMNTEAFF. The gene calls are TRBV5-6 and TRBJ1-1, with TRBD1 matching 9 bases. The J segment lost 0 bases and the V segment lost 4 bases, leaving 7 bases of the junction unmatched. This CDR3 contains 16 residues. Germline-derived CDR1 and CDR2 are SGHDT and YYEEEE.

V and J are TRBV28 and TRBJ1-5, with D uncertain. CDR1 is MDHEN, CDR2 SYDVKM, per germline. The CDR3 totals 12 residues. The ends were cut back, 10 bases at V and 9 bases at J, with 16 bases in the middle. The CDR3 DNA is TGTGCCACCTGCCGGGATCCAGGGCCCCAGCATTTT. Amino acids: CATCRDPGPQHF. Drawing the rest from reference TRBV28 and TRBJ1-5, the complete variable domain is DVKVTQSSRYLVKRTGEKVFLECVQDMDHENMFWYRQDPGLGLRLIYFSYDVKMKEKGDIPEGYSVSREKKERFSLILESASTNQTSMYLCATCRDPGPQHFGDGTRLSIL.

The chain joins TRBV5-8 to TRBJ1-1; 7 bases fit TRBD1. J gave up 1 base and V 4 bases, and 10 bases lay outside the gene matches. The CDR3 runs 16 residues. Germline V lookup: CDR1 SGHTS, CDR2 YDEGEE. The chain's CDR3 is CASSPTGTAQNTEAFF. The CDR3, as DNA: TGTGCCAGCAGCCCCACCGGGACAGCTCAGAACACTGAAGCTTTCTTT.

The chain couples TRBV7-6 to TRBJ2-7; no definite D call. Looked up from germline, CDR1 is SGHVS and CDR2 is FNYEAQ. CDR3 length: 13 amino acids. The V gene lost 4 bases and the J gene lost 7 bases, with 14 bases spanning the gap. CDR3 sequence reads: CASSSRLRQEQYF. CDR3 coding DNA: TGTGCCAGCAGCTCACGACTTCGCCAGGAGCAGTACTTC.

The genes are TRBV24-1 and TRBJ2-2; 8 bases align to TRBD1. V shed 7 bases and J 4 bases; nucleotides not matched to a gene: 4. Germline V gives CDR1 KGHDR, CDR2 SFDVKD. This CDR3 has 14 residues. CDR3 sequence (DNA): TGTGCCACCAGCTCCACAGGGGGCACCGGGGAGCTGTTTTTT. As protein: CATSSTGGTGELFF.

This clone was found a few times. The rearrangement links TRBV19 to TRBJ1-5; possibly TRBD1 for D (5 bases). The CDR3 has 15 amino acids. Trimming left V 10 bases short and J 0 bases short, with 16 bases between. Germline loops: CDR1 LNHDA, CDR2 SQIVND (reference sequence). DNA of the CDR3: TGTGCCACCGGGACTGACGAGAATAGCAATCAGCCCCAGCATTTT. Amino acids: CATGTDENSNQPQHF.

The chain has TRBV28 and TRBJ1-5; 7 bases are a match to TRBD1. V trimming: 4 bases; J trimming: 3 bases; junction bases outside the gene matches: 6. The CDR3 loop spans 15 amino acids. Germline V gene data show CDR1 as MDHEN and CDR2 as SYDVKM. This chain's CDR3 is CASSSRQGINQPQHF. The CDR3 DNA sequence: TGTGCCAGCAGTTCTCGACAGGGTATCAATCAGCCCCAGCATTTT.

This clone appeared a single time. J is TRBJ2-1 and V is TRBV5-4; 11 bases match TRBD2. CDR3 length: 18 amino acids. V shed 6 bases, J shed 0 bases, and the junction held 11 bases outside the gene matches. Germline CDR1 and CDR2: SGHNT and YYREEE (reference sequence). DNA for the CDR3: TGTGCCAGCACCATTGCGGGGCTAGCGGGAGGCTCCTACAATGAGCAGTTCTTC. Protein sequence: CASTIAGLAGGSYNEQFF. Based on the CDR3 plus reference TRBV5-4 and TRBJ2-1, the full variable domain is ETGVTQSPTHLIKTRGQQVTLRCSSQSGHNTVSWYQQALGQGPQFIFQYYREEENGRGNFPPRFSGLQFPNYSSELNVNALELDDSALYLCASTIAGLAGGSYNEQFFGPGTRLTVL.

The J gene is TRBJ2-7, the V gene TRBV5-4; 8 positions match TRBD2. Trimming at V came to 0 bases and at J to 3 bases, leaving 5 bases not matched to a gene. Germline CDR1 reads SGHNT; CDR2 reads YYREEE (reference sequence). This CDR3 is built from 15 residues. CDR3 sequence reads: CASSLVGLVDYEQYF. As DNA, the CDR3 is TGTGCCAGCAGCTTGGTGGGACTAGTTGACTACGAGCAGTACTTC.

CDR3 bases: TGTGCCAGCAGACTACTCGGACAGGCCACAGATACGCAGTATTTT. Residues: CASRLLGQATDTQYF. The J gene is TRBJ2-3, the V gene TRBV27, with TRBD1 identical over 7 bases. Germline CDR1 is MNHEY and CDR2 is SMNVEV (reference sequence). CDR3 length equals 15 residues. J was trimmed by 2 bases and V by 6 bases; bases with no gene match: 8.

This chain connects TRBV27 to TRBJ2-1; 7 bases line up with TRBD2. V dropped 2 bases and J dropped 2; count of bases not matched to a gene: 6. The CDR3 consists of 16 residues. The germline CDR1 and CDR2 sequences are MNHEY and SMNVEV (reference sequence). The CDR3 reads CASSLQIAGTYNEQFF. The CDR3 nucleotides read TGTGCCAGCAGTTTACAAATAGCGGGTACCTACAATGAGCAGTTCTTC.

This clone was seen a single time. The rearrangement uses TRBV7-9 and TRBJ1-2, with 9 bases fitting TRBD1. V shed 1 base, J shed 8 bases, and the junction held 8 bases outside the gene matches. CDR1 SEHNR and CDR2 FQNEAQ come from the germline V gene (reference sequence). This CDR3 has 15 amino acids. The CDR3 DNA reads TGTGCCAGCAGCTTAGGGGACAGGGAGATGGGCGGCTACACCTTC. Protein sequence: CASSLGDREMGGYTF.